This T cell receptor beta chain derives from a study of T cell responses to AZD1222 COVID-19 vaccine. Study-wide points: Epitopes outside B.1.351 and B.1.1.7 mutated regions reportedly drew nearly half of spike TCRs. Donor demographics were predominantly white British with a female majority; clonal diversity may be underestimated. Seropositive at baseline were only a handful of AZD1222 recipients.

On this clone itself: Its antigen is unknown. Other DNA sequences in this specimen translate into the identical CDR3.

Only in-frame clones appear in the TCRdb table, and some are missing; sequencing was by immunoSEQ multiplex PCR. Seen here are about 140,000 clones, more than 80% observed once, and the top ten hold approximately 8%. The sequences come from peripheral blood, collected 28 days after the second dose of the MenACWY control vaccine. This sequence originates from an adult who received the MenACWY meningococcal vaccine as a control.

This CDR3 is CASSPSETQYF. The CDR3 bases are TGTGCCAGCTCACCGTCGGAGACCCAGTACTTC. The V and J genes are TRBV18 and TRBJ2-5; D is undetermined. The CDR3 is made up of 11 amino acids. CDR1 is KGHSH, CDR2 LQKENI, per germline. V gave up 3 bases and J gave up 5 bases, with 4 bases separating them.